This is a list of T cell receptor beta chains from one sample in a study of blood T cell repertoires in COVID-19. Method: immunoSEQ multiplex PCR; TCRdb's copy keeps in-frame clones and lacks some. The top ten clones hold 5% to 6% of a sample with about 330,000 clones, over 70% of them seen once. The source material was PBMCs or T cells enriched from blood (not recorded which). Every receptor here comes from a man under 40 who had recovered from COVID-19. Both conserved end residues are part of each CDR3. Fields, in order: clone size, D gene, J gene, V gene, CDR3 DNA, CDR3 protein. D genes are given only for firm matches. Size values are once, few and many counts, or a class for expanded clones, and some rows have none.

once,.,TRBJ1-2,TRBV6-1,TGTGCCAGCAGTGAACGCGCAGGCCCCTTTAACTATGGCTACACCTTC,CASSERAGPFNYGYTF
.,.,TRBJ1-2,TRBV28,TGTGCCAGCAGTTTAGGCAGACATAACTATGGCTACACCTTC,CASSLGRHNYGYTF
.,.,TRBJ1-2,TRBV5-5,TGTGCCAGCAGCTTGGATGTGACTACTAGCTACACCTTC,CASSLDVTTSYTF
.,TRBD1,TRBJ2-3,TRBV11-2,TGTGCCAGCAGCACCGACAGGGCTAGCACAGATACGCAGTATTTT,CASSTDRASTDTQYF
once,.,TRBJ1-6,TRBV6-5,TGTGCCAGCAGTTACCGGACAGAGAATTCACCCCTCCACTTT,CASSYRTENSPLHF
.,TRBD1,TRBJ2-7,TRBV27,TGTGCCAGCAGTAAAAACCCGGGACAGGGGATTTACGAGCAGTACTTC,CASSKNPGQGIYEQYF
.,.,TRBJ2-5,TRBV18,TGTGCCAGCTCCCCAACAGGGAGAGAGACCCAGTACTTC,CASSPTGRETQYF
.,.,TRBJ1-5,TRBV6-5,TGTGCCAGCAGCCCACCGGAGGGTTTGCAGCCCCAGCATTTT,CASSPPEGLQPQHF
.,TRBD1,TRBJ1-5,TRBV30,TGTGCCTGGAGTCCACAGGGGAAGAGCAATCAGCCCCAGCATTTT,CAWSPQGKSNQPQHF
.,TRBD1,TRBJ1-6,TRBV5-1,TGCGCCAGCAGCTTGTCAGACAGGGCGGGTTCACCCCTCCACTTT,CASSLSDRAGSPLHF
.,TRBD1,TRBJ2-7,TRBV6-1,TGTGCCAGCAGTGAAGGGAACCCGGGACAGGGGGTCTACGAGCAGTACTTC,CASSEGNPGQGVYEQYF
.,.,TRBJ1-2,TRBV7-9,TGTGCCAGCAGCTTAGTTTCAGGGTACTATGGCTACACCTTC,CASSLVSGYYGYTF
.,.,TRBJ1-6,TRBV23-1,TGCGCCAGCGGCCCCCGGGCGGGGGACCATAATTCACCCCTCCACTTT,CASGPRAGDHNSPLHF
.,TRBD2,TRBJ2-2,TRBV7-2,TGTGCCAGCAGCTTAGCGCTAACTAGCGGGTGGGGGGAGCTGTTTTTT,CASSLALTSGWGELFF
.,TRBD1,TRBJ1-5,TRBV3-1/TRBV3-2,TGTGCCAGCAGCGCCAGGGGGGTCGAGCCCCAGCATTTT,CASSARGVEPQHF
.,TRBD1,TRBJ1-1,TRBV18,TGTGCCAGCTCACCAACACAGGGGCGGGGCACTGAAGCTTTCTTT,CASSPTQGRGTEAFF
.,.,TRBJ1-1,TRBV3-1/TRBV3-2,TGTGCCAGCAGCCAAGATCTTGGCGGAAGAGGGAACACTGAAGCTTTCTTT,CASSQDLGGRGNTEAFF
.,TRBD1,TRBJ1-5,TRBV6-2/TRBV6-3,TGTGCCAGCAGTTACGGGGGAGGACAGGGATATCAGCCCCAGCATTTT,CASSYGGGQGYQPQHF
.,TRBD1,TRBJ1-3,TRBV6-5,TGTGCCAGCAGCCCCGGGGACAGGGGAAACACCATATATTTT,CASSPGDRGNTIYF
.,.,TRBJ2-5,TRBV28,TGTGCCAGCAGTTTTATGGCGGGGCCGACGGGGGAGACCCAGTACTTC,CASSFMAGPTGETQYF
.,TRBD1,TRBJ1-2,TRBV12-3/TRBV12-4,TGTGCCAGCAGTTTAAATCAGGGGGATGGCTACACCTTC,CASSLNQGDGYTF
few,TRBD1,TRBJ1-5,TRBV30,TGTGCTTGGAGCCGACAGGGGAACCAGCCCCAGCATTTT,CAWSRQGNQPQHF
.,.,TRBJ1-4,TRBV19,TGTGCCAGTAGTTCAGCGACCTACTTACTTAATGAAAAACTGTTTTTT,CASSSATYLLNEKLFF
.,TRBD1,TRBJ2-7,TRBV5-1,TGCGCCAGCAGCTTTCGACAGGGACCCTACGAGCAGTACTTC,CASSFRQGPYEQYF
.,TRBD2,TRBJ2-7,TRBV15,TGTGCCACCAGCAGAGACCAGACTAGCATCCGCTACGAGCAGTACTTC,CATSRDQTSIRYEQYF
.,TRBD2,TRBJ2-7,TRBV4-2,TGTGCCAGCAGCCAAGAGGCCGGGGGGGCCCACGAGCAGTACTTC,CASSQEAGGAHEQYF